This T cell receptor beta chain is from a study of early T cells in non-severe SARS-CoV-2 infection (dated by TCRdb to the early 2020s). At the level of the whole study: Bulk RNA from unsorted whole blood was used for TCR sequencing, so alpha and beta chains could not be paired.

On the study overall, not on this receptor specifically: VDJdb matching was skewed toward anti-spike CD8 responses, so virus-specific expansions were likely underestimated and private and CD4 specificities were missed.

The method was 5' RACE. TCRdb records NextSeq 500 as the sequencer. Unique molecular identifiers were attached to individual cDNA molecules in the TCR library protocol so that sequencing error and PCR bias could be corrected. Both TCR alpha and beta chains were sequenced, and tight co-correlation was observed between alpha and beta sequence abundances in each sample. The study's processing was this. V gene, J gene and CDR3 annotation of TCR sequences was performed with Decombinator V4. Expanded TCRs were defined as changing significantly between any two time points under a Poisson model with p below 0.0001. TCR abundances were normalised to the total number of TCRs sequenced in each sample and reported as counts per million. MAIT TCRs were defined by TRAV1-2 paired with TRAJ12, TRAJ20 or TRAJ33, and iNKT TCRs by TRAV10 paired with TRAJ18. VDJdb, accessed 1 November 2021, was searched for CMV, EBV and SARS-CoV-2 annotated TCRs, with TCRs annotated for multiple antigens excluded. The public reads were quality trimmed at Q25 with fastp and then assembled into clones with MiXCR by TCRdb, keeping productive beta chains. Every entry covers one CDR3 protein and lists the most common genes and DNA from its rows. The V and J calls were not made by the authors but by TCRdb's processing. In this sample the table shows under 30,000 distinct CDR3 sequences, about 5.8% of which occur a single time. Around 25% of the sample comes from the top ten.

This clonotype showed up just a few times. Its antigen is not yet known. No base-level quality is on record; no much larger clone is a single base apart. Set within a cohort of healthcare workers in London, UK, this nested case-control study involved weekly PCR testing of nasopharyngeal swabs along with blood sampling. Healthcare workers were recruited between 23 and 31 March 2020, during the week of the UK lockdown, and were followed weekly for up to about 16 weeks. Via the germline V gene, CDR1 is LGHNT and CDR2 FRNRAP. V sheds 7 bases and J sheds 7 bases, leaving 16 bases between their ends. The CDR3 numbers 13 residues from cysteine through phenylalanine. Only the CDR3 region is kept as DNA, spanning 39 bases read in frame from base 1.

This TCR derives from an adult who was a healthcare worker with PCR-confirmed SARS-CoV-2 infection or an uninfected control (not recorded which). The sequenced material came from whole blood. The rearranged segments are TRBV12-5 and TRBJ1-1; matching of 5 bases hints at TRBD1 as the D gene. For the CDR3, the sequence is CASVDGRGGEAFF. The sequence in DNA is TGTGCTAGTGTCGATGGTAGGGGAGGTGAAGCTTTCTTT.